The source of this TCR beta chain is a study of cytomegalovirus exposure and HLA in healthy donors. Study findings and constraints: The TCR clusters that emerged in the first cohort tended, a later analysis found, to co-occur in the approximately 110 validation repertoires. Most TCR sequences proved rare, with some public TCRs found in many donors. The classifier reportedly diagnosed cytomegalovirus status with high specificity and sensitivity. There were around 160 TCR beta chains listed as cytomegalovirus-associated.

As regards this clone: Antigen specificity is unknown.

CDR1 and CDR2 (germline): SGHDT, YYEEEE. The ends were cut back, 0 bases at V and 1 base at J, with 7 bases in the middle. This CDR3 comprises 14 residues. Clones were sequenced by immunoSEQ multiplex PCR, and TCRdb holds only the in-frame ones, with some missing. This sample has roughly 330,000 clones, with around 90% found just once. Sequencing was done on a sample of PBMCs. The chain couples TRBV5-6 to TRBJ1-2; D is uncertain. This clonotype originated in a woman between 25 and 40 years old in good health and CMV-seropositive. The CDR3 DNA reads as TGTGCCAGCAGCTTGGGATCGGTTAACTATGGCTACACCTTC. It is translated as CASSLGSVNYGYTF.